This T cell receptor beta chain originates from a study of blood T cell repertoires in COVID-19. The overall study: The United States, Italy and Spain were the sources of the acute and convalescent COVID-19 samples. In each case, the material was cDNA or gDNA derived from T cells, B-cell-depleted T cells, or PBMCs.

The CDR3 covers 14 residues. Trimming pared 2 bases from V and 4 bases from J, leaving 11 bases between. Germline lookup yields CDR1 MGHRA and CDR2 YSYEKL. Seattle patients were enrolled during active infection and followed longitudinally. In the original workflow: Amplification of reference gene primers was used by the study to estimate nucleated cell counts. This table comes from immunoSEQ multiplex PCR, and its TCRdb copy is limited to in-frame clones, with some not included. Clone size and V and J calls were adopted from that table, with D and trimming inferred from the DNA. In the table there are roughly 290,000 clones, about 85% of which are singletons.

Sample: peripheral blood. The TCR was taken from a human donor with COVID-19, enrolled during active disease. The donor label of this sample is uncertain. V and J are TRBV4-1 and TRBJ2-5; D not certain. The CDR3 reads CASSQYLPRETQYF. The CDR3 nucleotides are TGCGCCAGCAGCCAATATTTGCCTAGAGAGACCCAGTACTTC.